This T cell receptor (beta chain) was captured in a study of blood T cells in healthy people across ages. Remarks on this clonotype: Its specificity is unknown.

Sample-barcoded 5' priming and a J-beta primer mix drove a second PCR of roughly 6 to 12 cycles. Any given sample supplied a minimum of 3 million CDR3-containing paired-end reads. TCRdb redid the calling of the 5' RACE reads with MiXCR, one entry per CDR3 protein. The sample has over 1.5 million distinct CDR3 sequences, less than 50% seen once. Findings and caveats of the study: Naive T cell percentage showed a strong correlation with TCR beta diversity.

The CDR3 loop spans 14 amino acids. Germline CDR1 DFQATT, CDR2 SNEGSKA (reference sequence). Germline trimming cut 3 bases from V and 4 bases from J; bases unmatched to any gene: 5. The source is a woman in her 40s in good health. Sequenced input: blood. The chain links TRBV20-1 to TRBJ2-1, with 8 bases matching TRBD1. CDR3 nucleotides: TGCAGTGCTAGGGGGGACAGGCGGTACAATGAGCAGTTCTTC. Translating gives CSARGDRRYNEQFF.